One sample yielded the 19 T cell receptor beta chains listed below, sequenced in a study of T cell responses to AZD1222 COVID-19 vaccine. Here immunoSEQ multiplex PCR was the method, and the copy in TCRdb shows in-frame clones only, minus some. Altogether around 140,000 clones are present, 85% to 95% being singletons, with the ten largest covering about 9%. The sample was peripheral blood, taken on day 0 of AZD1222 vaccination. Source of these receptors: an adult in good health.

This chain links TRBV14 with TRBJ1-1; the D is unclear. The CDR3 runs 16 residues. CDR1 and CDR2 from the germline V gene are SGHDN and FVKESK. Trimming removed 2 bases at V and 1 base at J, with 14 bases between. CDR3 protein: CASSQIHTSWNTEAFF. CDR3 nucleotides: TGTGCCAGCAGCCAAATACATACTTCCTGGAACACTGAAGCTTTCTTT.

The chain joins TRBV7-8 to TRBJ2-7; no clear D gene. This CDR3 is 16 amino acids long. Deletions cut 5 bases from V and 0 bases from J, with 17 bases between. Germline CDR1 is SGHVS and CDR2 is FQNEAQ. In DNA form, the CDR3 reads TGTGCCAGCAGCCCGCCGCCGCTTACCGGCTCCTACGAGCAGTACTTC. Residues: CASSPPPLTGSYEQYF.

The V and J genes are TRBV6-5 and TRBJ1-3; no reliable D call. V lost 8 bases and J 1 base, leaving 6 bases between the germline ends. This CDR3 is built from 12 residues. In germline, CDR1 is MNHEY, CDR2 SVGAGI. The CDR3 protein is CASRGSGNTIYF. The CDR3 DNA follows: TGTGCCAGCCGAGGGTCTGGAAACACCATATATTTT.

This chain links TRBV28 with TRBJ2-1; D not resolved. The CDR3 is made up of 12 amino acids. Germline V gene lookup returns CDR1 MDHEN and CDR2 SYDVKM. The germline V and J ends were trimmed by 1 base and 9 bases, with 7 bases remaining between them. The CDR3: CASSLSTSEQFF. The CDR3 DNA is TGTGCCAGCAGTTTATCTACCTCTGAGCAGTTCTTC.

The chain is built from TRBV5-1 and TRBJ2-7; 15 bases are shared with TRBD2. V was pared by 4 bases and J by 3 bases, with 11 bases of the junction left unmatched. CDR3 length: 18 amino acids. CDR1 is SGHRS, CDR2 YFSETQ, per germline. The CDR3, as DNA: TGCGCCAGCAGCATTTATGGGACTAGCGGGGGGACGAACTACGAGCAGTACTTC. The encoded protein is CASSIYGTSGGTNYEQYF.

This sequence joins TRBV15 and TRBJ1-1, with D unresolved. V gave up 0 bases and J gave up 4 bases, with 9 bases separating them. This CDR3 comprises 14 residues. CDR1 and CDR2 from the germline V gene are LNHNV and YYDKDF (reference sequence). The CDR3 DNA reads TGTGCCACCAGCAGAGATGGCCAGACCACTGAAGCTTTCTTT. Translated, it gives CATSRDGQTTEAFF.

This chain uses TRBV18 with TRBJ1-3, with D unresolved. The length of the CDR3 is 14 residues. From germline, CDR1 is KGHSH and CDR2 LQKENI. Trimming left V 3 bases short and J 0 bases short, with 6 bases between. The CDR3: CASSPSDSGNTIYF. CDR3 bases: TGTGCCAGCTCACCGTCGGACTCTGGAAACACCATATATTTT.

The J gene is TRBJ1-3, the V gene TRBV28, with 9 bases aligning to TRBD1. Trimming at V came to 1 base and at J to 4 bases, leaving 8 bases not matched to a gene. Germline V gene data show CDR1 as MDHEN and CDR2 as SYDVKM. This CDR3 is 17 amino acids long. CDR3 DNA sequence: TGTGCCAGCAGTTTATACGCCGGACAGGGGAACGGAAACACCATATATTTT. It translates to CASSLYAGQGNGNTIYF.

The V and J genes are TRBV9 and TRBJ1-5; 9 nucleotides line up with TRBD1. Germline loops: CDR1 SGDLS, CDR2 YYNGEE. CDR3 length equals 14 residues. J lost 7 bases, V lost 4 bases, and 6 bases had no gene match. In DNA form, the CDR3 reads TGTGCCAGCAGCCGGACAGGGGTTTCGCAGCCCCAGCATTTT. Its translation: CASSRTGVSQPQHF.

The genes are TRBV30 and TRBJ2-7; D call uncertain. The germline V gene encodes CDR1 GTSNPN and CDR2 SVGIG (reference sequence). V lost 0 bases and J 4 bases, leaving 13 bases between the germline ends. The CDR3 extends over 14 amino acids. CDR3 sequence: CAWSVEGWQYEQYF. CDR3 bases: TGTGCCTGGAGTGTTGAAGGTTGGCAGTACGAGCAGTACTTC. Full variable domain (outside the CDR3, taken from reference TRBV30 and TRBJ2-7): SQTIHQWPATLVQPVGSPLSLECTVEGTSNPNLYWYRQAAGRGLQLLFYSVGIGQISSEVPQNLSASRPQDRQFILSSKKLLLSDSGFYLCAWSVEGWQYEQYFGPGTRLTVT.

The chain has TRBV11-3 and TRBJ2-5; D unclear. CDR1 and CDR2 from the germline V gene are SGHNT and YENEEA. V was pared by 1 base and J by 1 base, with 7 bases between. The CDR3 has 14 amino acids. The CDR3 reads CASSLGGSQETQYF. CDR3 sequence (DNA): TGTGCCAGCAGCTTAGGGGGATCCCAAGAGACCCAGTACTTC.

The chain joins TRBV11-2 to TRBJ1-1; D is ambiguous. Trimming cost V 3 bases and J 7 bases, with 12 bases left between them. The CDR3 covers 13 residues. Germline CDR1 is SGHAT and CDR2 is FQNNGV. The CDR3 loop reads CASSFIGGGEAFF. In nucleotides, the CDR3 is TGTGCCAGCAGCTTCATTGGTGGCGGTGAAGCTTTCTTT.

The chain carries TRBV29-1 and TRBJ2-7; D remains ambiguous. From germline, CDR1 is SQVTM and CDR2 ANQGSEA. The length of the CDR3 is 13 residues. The V and J ends lost 6 bases and 5 bases respectively, with 17 bases between them. CDR3: CSVAGRHLDEQYF. The DNA for the CDR3 is TGCAGCGTGGCAGGTAGACATTTAGACGAGCAGTACTTC.

V and J are TRBV4-1 and TRBJ1-5; TRBD1 matches at 7 bases. CDR1 MGHRA and CDR2 YSYEKL come from the germline V gene. With 2 bases clipped from V and 3 bases from J, the junction kept 4 bases outside the gene matches. The CDR3 contains 15 residues. CDR3 bases: TGCGCCAGCAGCCAACGGACAGGCGCCAATCAGCCCCAGCATTTT. It codes for CASSQRTGANQPQHF.

The V and J genes are TRBV4-1 and TRBJ1-2; maybe TRBD1 (5 bases). This CDR3 region has 15 residues. Trimming removed 3 bases at V and 7 bases at J, with 18 bases between. Germline CDR1 reads MGHRA; CDR2 reads YSYEKL. DNA for the CDR3: TGCGCCAGCAGCCACCCCCGGGGCAGGGCCGGTGGCTACACCTTC. Translated, it gives CASSHPRGRAGGYTF.

The V call is TRBV6-5, the J call TRBJ2-7; tentatively, D is TRBD1 (6 bases). This CDR3 contains 13 residues. Trimming took 7 bases from V and 1 from J, leaving 11 bases between them. Germline V gene lookup returns CDR1 MNHEY and CDR2 SVGAGI. This CDR3 reads CASKYRVSYEQYF. In nucleotides, the CDR3 is TGTGCCAGCAAGTACAGGGTATCCTACGAGCAGTACTTC.

The V call is TRBV2, the J call TRBJ1-5; D is unclear. The CDR3 sequence is 14 residues long. Germline lookup yields CDR1 SNHLY and CDR2 FYNNEI. The germline V and J ends were trimmed by 4 bases and 0 bases, with 7 bases remaining between them. In DNA form, the CDR3 reads TGTGCCAGCAGTGGGGATACTAGCAATCAGCCCCAGCATTTT. Translating it yields CASSGDTSNQPQHF. The entire variable domain, with the rest obtained from reference TRBV2 and TRBJ1-5, is as follows: EPEVTQTPSHQVTQMGQEVILRCVPISNHLYFYWYRQILGQKVEFLVSFYNNEISEKSEIFDDQFSVERPDGSNFTLKIRSTKLEDSAMYFCASSGDTSNQPQHFGDGTRLSIL.

This chain joins TRBV5-1 and TRBJ1-3, with D hard to call. CDR3 length: 15 amino acids. The germline V gene encodes CDR1 SGHRS and CDR2 YFSETQ. V was trimmed by 0 bases and J by 0 bases, leaving 7 bases between them. In DNA form, the CDR3 reads TGCGCCAGCAGCTTGGACAGTACCTCTGGAAACACCATATATTTT. Amino acids: CASSLDSTSGNTIYF. The full variable domain, with the rest looked up from reference TRBV5-1 and TRBJ1-3, is KAGVTQTPRYLIKTRGQQVTLSCSPISGHRSVSWYQQTPGQGLQFLFEYFSETQRNKGNFPGRFSGRQFSNSRSEMNVSTLELGDSALYLCASSLDSTSGNTIYFGEGSWLTVV.

The J gene is TRBJ1-2, the V gene TRBV28; 11 positions agree with TRBD1. The germline V gene has CDR1 MDHEN and CDR2 SYDVKM. There are 21 residues in the CDR3. V trimming: 3 bases; J trimming: 4 bases; junction bases outside the gene matches: 22. The CDR3 protein is CASSFAPGQGETSSVLYGYTF. DNA for the CDR3: TGTGCCAGCAGTTTTGCGCCGGGACAGGGGGAGACCTCCTCCGTTCTCTATGGCTACACCTTC.